One and the same sample provided the 7 T cell receptor beta chains below, sequenced in a study of T cell repertoires in cytomegalovirus infection. A single record per CDR3 protein comes from TCRdb applying MiXCR to the reads. Of approximately 700,000 distinct CDR3 sequences in the sample, approximately 34% were seen once. Sequencing was carried out using PBMCs. These receptors all come from a human donor in good health (CMV status not recorded). Some clones in this sample may be carry-over from other donors' samples.

This clonotype was seen a handful of times. This chain links TRBV28 with TRBJ1-1, with 7 bases that match TRBD1. The length of the CDR3 is 14 residues. With 7 bases clipped from V and 7 bases from J, the junction kept 12 bases outside the gene matches. CDR1 and CDR2 from the germline V gene are MDHEN and SYDVKM. CDR3 DNA sequence: TGTGCCAGCACCATGGGAGGGGGCGCGGGTGAAGCTTTCTTT. Translating gives CASTMGGGAGEAFF.

The rearrangement uses TRBV12-3 or TRBV12-4 and TRBJ2-1; TRBD2 agrees at 10 bases. This CDR3 comprises 14 residues. The J segment lost 9 bases and the V segment lost 6 bases, leaving 8 bases of the junction unmatched. CDR3 in DNA: TGTGCCAGCAGATTCGGACTAGCGGAGGGTGAGCAGTTCTTC. The encoded protein is CASRFGLAEGEQFF.

This chain connects TRBV2 to TRBJ2-6; no clear D gene. Germline CDR1 is SNHLY and CDR2 is FYNNEI. V lost 6 bases to trimming and J lost 2 bases, with 8 bases between them. The CDR3 loop spans 14 amino acids. In DNA form, the CDR3 reads TGTGCCAGCAGCACACCTCCTGGGGCCAACGTCCTGACTTTC. Amino acids: CASSTPPGANVLTF. The full variable domain, completed using reference TRBV2 and TRBJ2-6, is EPEVTQTPSHQVTQMGQEVILRCVPISNHLYFYWYRQILGQKVEFLVSFYNNEISEKSEIFDDQFSVERPDGSNFTLKIRSTKLEDSAMYFCASSTPPGANVLTFGAGSRLTVL.

This clonotype showed up just a few times. The chain carries TRBV4-2 and TRBJ1-1; TRBD1 aligns across 9 bases. Trimming removed 4 bases from V and 1 base from J; junction bases left unmatched: 16. The length of the CDR3 is 19 residues. Germline V gene data show CDR1 as LGHNA and CDR2 as YNFKEQ. The CDR3 protein is CASSPPGQGQGPENTEAFF. The CDR3 nucleotides read TGTGCCAGCAGCCCCCCCGGACAGGGACAGGGACCAGAGAACACTGAAGCTTTCTTT.

The chain recombines TRBV20-1 with TRBJ2-1, with unresolved D. The CDR3 has 10 amino acids. The V end was cut by 3 bases, the J end by 7 bases, with 4 bases between. Looked up from germline, CDR1 is DFQATT and CDR2 is SNEGSKA (reference sequence). CDR3 coding DNA: TGCAGTGCTAGGATTAATGAGCAGTTCTTC. Translation: CSARINEQFF.

This clonotype was seen a few times. The chain recombines TRBV5-4 with TRBJ2-2; D is possibly TRBD1 or TRBD2 (5 bases each). Deletions cut 3 bases from V and 7 bases from J, with 13 bases between. Germline CDR1 and CDR2: SGHNT and YYREEE (reference sequence). The CDR3 covers 14 residues. The CDR3: CASSSPGRIGELFF. CDR3 in DNA: TGTGCCAGCAGCTCCCCGGGGCGGATCGGGGAGCTGTTTTTT.

This clonotype was detected many times. The gene calls are TRBV7-8 and TRBJ1-4; TRBD1 agrees at 8 bases. The CDR3 is 15 amino acids. Germline lookup yields CDR1 SGHVS and CDR2 FQNEAQ. With 5 bases clipped from V and 2 bases from J, the junction kept 4 bases outside the gene matches. The CDR3 sequence: CASSTRQGTNEKLFF. Written as DNA, the CDR3 is TGTGCCAGCAGCACCCGACAGGGGACTAATGAAAAACTGTTTTTT.